This TCR beta chain was captured by sequencing in a study of cytomegalovirus exposure and HLA in healthy donors. Regarding this clone: As yet, its antigen is unknown.

Germline V gene data show CDR1 as MNHEY and CDR2 as SMNVEV (reference sequence). J lost 7 bases, V lost 2 bases, and 11 bases had no gene match. CDR3 size: 15 residues. Study-wide results and limits: Confirmation in vitro established that a few CMV-associated chains were specific for CMV antigens.

TCRdb's table, derived via immunoSEQ multiplex PCR, lists solely in-frame clones and lacks some. The repertoire consists of 100,000 or so clones, with 70% to 90% occurring once and the leading ten covering roughly 4.2%. The chain has TRBV27 and TRBJ2-7; 7 bases are shared with TRBD2. The sequenced material came from PBMCs. The TCR comes from a woman aged 18-30 years in good health and CMV-seropositive. CDR3 region: CASSLGAGPAGEQYF. CDR3 nucleotide sequence: TGTGCCAGCAGTTTAGGAGCGGGGCCCGCGGGGGAGCAGTACTTC.